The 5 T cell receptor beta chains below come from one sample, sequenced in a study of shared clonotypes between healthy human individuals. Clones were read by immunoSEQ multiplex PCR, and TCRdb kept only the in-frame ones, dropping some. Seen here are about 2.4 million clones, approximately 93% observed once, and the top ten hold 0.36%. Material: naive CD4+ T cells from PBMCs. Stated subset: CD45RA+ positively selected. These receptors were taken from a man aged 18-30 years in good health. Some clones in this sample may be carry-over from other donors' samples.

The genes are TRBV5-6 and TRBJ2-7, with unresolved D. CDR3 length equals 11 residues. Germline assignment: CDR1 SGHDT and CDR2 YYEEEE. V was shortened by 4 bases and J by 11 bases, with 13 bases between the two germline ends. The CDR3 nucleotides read TGTGCCAGCAGCCGAGACGGGTATGAGTACTTC. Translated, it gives CASSRDGYEYF.

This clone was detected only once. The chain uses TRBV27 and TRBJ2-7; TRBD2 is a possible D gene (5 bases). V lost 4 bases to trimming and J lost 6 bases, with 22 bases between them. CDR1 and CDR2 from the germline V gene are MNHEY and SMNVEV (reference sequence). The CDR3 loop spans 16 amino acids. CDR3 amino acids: CASSSFGPPGGPEQYF. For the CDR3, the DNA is TGTGCCAGCAGTTCATTCGGACCTCCCGGAGGACCCGAGCAGTACTTC.

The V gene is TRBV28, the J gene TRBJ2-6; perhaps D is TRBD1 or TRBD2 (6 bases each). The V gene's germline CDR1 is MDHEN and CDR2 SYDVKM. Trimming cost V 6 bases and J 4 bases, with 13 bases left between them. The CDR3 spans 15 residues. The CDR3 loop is CASSSGAEGANVLTF. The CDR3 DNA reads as TGTGCCAGCAGCTCGGGGGCGGAGGGGGCCAACGTCCTGACTTTC.

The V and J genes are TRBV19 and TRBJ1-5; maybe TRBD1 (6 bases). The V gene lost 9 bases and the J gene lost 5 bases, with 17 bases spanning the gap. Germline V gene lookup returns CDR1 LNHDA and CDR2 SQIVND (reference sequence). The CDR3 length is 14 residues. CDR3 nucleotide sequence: TGTGCCAGCCGCATCAGGGGTTCGGATCAGCCCCAGCATTTT. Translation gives CASRIRGSDQPQHF. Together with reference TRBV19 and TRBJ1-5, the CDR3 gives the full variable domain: DGGITQSPKYLFRKEGQNVTLSCEQNLNHDAMYWYRQDPGQGLRLIYYSQIVNDFQKGDIAEGYSVSREKKESFPLTVTSAQKNPTAFYLCASRIRGSDQPQHFGDGTRLSIL.

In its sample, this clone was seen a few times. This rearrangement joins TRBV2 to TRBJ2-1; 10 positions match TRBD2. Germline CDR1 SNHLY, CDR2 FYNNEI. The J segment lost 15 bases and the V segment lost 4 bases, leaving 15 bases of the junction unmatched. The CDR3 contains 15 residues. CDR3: CASSAGGTSASSWFF. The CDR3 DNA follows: TGTGCCAGCAGTGCCGGGGGGACTAGCGCCTCGAGCTGGTTCTTC.